This TCR beta chain was recorded in a study of T-cell memory formation after mild COVID-19. Study at large: TCR clusters showed largely donor specificity.

CDR1 is DFQATT, CDR2 SNEGSKA, per germline (reference sequence). CDR3 length: 12 amino acids. With 6 bases removed from V and 3 bases from J, the gap between germline ends came to 12 bases. This clonotype was counted only a few times. TCRdb re-called the 5' RACE reads with MiXCR, one entry per CDR3 protein. The sample has approximately 570,000 distinct CDR3 sequences; approximately 19% are singletons. This clonotype originated in an adult woman who had mild COVID-19 (a few samples of this study predate the infection). Cell type and time point are not known. The sequencing sample was made of PBMCs or a T cell subset sorted from them (not recorded which). This chain connects TRBV20-1 to TRBJ2-7; D unresolved. The CDR3 reads CSAAGNFYEQYF. In nucleotides, the CDR3 is TGCAGTGCCGCTGGCAATTTCTACGAGCAGTACTTC.